The next 6 T cell receptor beta chains were all read from a single sample in a study of OX40 agonist ivuxolimab in advanced cancers. Using immunoSEQ multiplex PCR, the repertoire was profiled, and TCRdb retains in-frame clones only, with some absent. The sample includes 55,000 to 95,000 clones, about 91% of them seen just once. Sequenced here: CD4+ or CD8+ T cells sorted from blood, sampled in a trial of the OX40 agonist ivuxolimab. The receptors were gathered from an adult with an advanced solid tumor such as melanoma, head and neck, liver or kidney cancer.

This sequence joins TRBV28 and TRBJ1-1; D uncertain. CDR3 length: 13 residues. Germline V gene lookup returns CDR1 MDHEN and CDR2 SYDVKM. The V and J ends lost 6 bases and 4 bases respectively, with 12 bases between them. DNA for the CDR3: TGTGCCAGCAGAAGGCTCGGGAGCACTGAAGCTTTCTTT. Translated: CASRRLGSTEAFF.

This rearrangement joins TRBV10-2 to TRBJ1-5; D not resolved. The CDR3 is 14 amino acids. Germline V gene sequence: CDR1 WSHSY, CDR2 SAAADI. V lost 5 bases and J 5 bases, leaving 13 bases between the germline ends. The CDR3 spells CASSPVSRDQPQHF. The DNA of the CDR3 is TGCGCCAGCAGTCCTGTATCGAGGGATCAGCCCCAGCATTTT.

This sequence joins TRBV6-6 and TRBJ2-5; TRBD1 matches 8 bases. The J call may be wrong; the DNA end is better matched by TRBJ2-7. Germline V gene lookup returns CDR1 MNHNY and CDR2 SVGAGI (reference sequence). The CDR3 totals 12 residues. CDR3 sequence: CASRGTGYEQYF. The CDR3 region has the DNA TGTGCCAGTCGGGGGACAGGCTACGAGCAGTACTTC.

V is TRBV2 and J is TRBJ2-2; the D gene is possibly TRBD2 (5 bases). This CDR3 is 15 amino acids long. Germline V lookup: CDR1 SNHLY, CDR2 FYNNEI. V lost 5 bases and J 7 bases, leaving 17 bases between the germline ends. CDR3 DNA: TGTGCCAGCAGTCAAACACGGGTAGGAGGCGGGGAGCTGTTTTTT. Amino acids: CASSQTRVGGGELFF.

The V gene is TRBV7-9, the J gene TRBJ2-7; the D call may be TRBD1 or TRBD2 (6 bases each). The CDR3 spans 15 residues. V dropped 1 base and J dropped 2 bases, with 12 bases sitting between them. The V gene's germline CDR1 is SEHNR and CDR2 FQNEAQ (reference sequence). The CDR3: CASSLVAGEAYEQYF. As DNA, the CDR3 is TGTGCCAGCAGCTTAGTGGCAGGGGAGGCCTACGAGCAGTACTTC.

The chain links TRBV28 to TRBJ1-4; D is ambiguous. The CDR3 totals 15 residues. The germline V gene has CDR1 MDHEN and CDR2 SYDVKM. Trimming took 4 bases from V and 0 from J, leaving 9 bases between them. The CDR3 DNA reads TGTGCCAGCAGTTCCCTAGCCGCAACTAATGAAAAACTGTTTTTT. Protein sequence: CASSSLAATNEKLFF.